This TCR beta chain was captured by sequencing in a study of T cell responses to AZD1222 COVID-19 vaccine. As concerns this clone: Its matching antigen is unknown.

The CDR3 is 14 residues long. In germline, CDR1 is SGHRS, CDR2 YFSETQ. V was clipped by 4 bases and J by 0 bases, with 7 bases between them. General observations from the study: The breadth and depth of Spike-specific TCRs increased once two AZD1222 doses had been given. Donors were largely white British and mainly female; clonal diversity was possibly underestimated.

Sequenced by immunoSEQ multiplex PCR; TCRdb stores in-frame clones only, minus some. The data show under 130,000 clones, 85% to 90% seen once. This chain joins TRBV5-1 and TRBJ2-2, with no clear D. The clonotype was recovered from an adult in good health. The material sequenced was peripheral blood, taken on day 0 of AZD1222 vaccination. This chain's CDR3 is CASSDFTNTGELFF. In DNA, the CDR3 is TGCGCCAGCAGCGATTTCACGAACACCGGGGAGCTGTTTTTT.